One and the same sample provided the 23 T cell receptor beta chains below, sequenced in a study of blood T cell repertoires in COVID-19. Using immunoSEQ multiplex PCR, the repertoire was profiled, and TCRdb retains in-frame clones only, with some absent. There are some 60,000 clones in the sample; about nine tenths occur only once, and under 3% lies in the top ten. Sequencing was performed on peripheral blood. The receptors originated from a man in his sixties with acute or convalescent COVID-19.

The chain uses TRBV7-3 and TRBJ2-2; maybe TRBD1 (5 bases). The germline V gene encodes CDR1 SGHTA and CDR2 FQGTGA. This CDR3 is built from 16 residues. Trimming shortened V by 4 bases and J by 2 bases, and 14 bases separated the two germline ends. CDR3 protein: CASSSPAGLNTGELFF. CDR3 DNA: TGTGCCAGCAGCTCTCCCGCAGGGCTAAACACCGGGGAGCTGTTTTTT.

The chain links TRBV28 to TRBJ1-1; D not certain. Between the trimmed V and J ends, which lost 6 bases and 0 bases, there was a span of 14 bases. The CDR3 is 15 amino acids. The germline gives CDR1 MDHEN, CDR2 SYDVKM. CDR3 protein: CASSNLYLMNTEAFF. The CDR3 coding sequence is TGTGCCAGCAGCAACCTATACCTTATGAACACTGAAGCTTTCTTT.

CDR3 DNA: TGCGCCAGCAGCCAAGGGACTAGAGTTTCTCTCCAAGAGACCCAGTACTTC. This codes for CASSQGTRVSLQETQYF. The chain combines TRBV4-1 with TRBJ2-5; 7 bases align to TRBD2. This CDR3 spans 17 amino acids. CDR1 is MGHRA, CDR2 YSYEKL, per germline. V was clipped by 1 base and J by 1 base; unmatched bases: 9.

CDR3 bases: TGCGCCAGCAGCCAAGAATTGGGCAGGGTCGATTCACCCCTCCACTTT. Encoded protein: CASSQELGRVDSPLHF. The chain combines TRBV4-3 with TRBJ1-6; D might be TRBD1 (5 bases). The V gene lost 0 bases and the J gene lost 8 bases, with 14 bases spanning the gap. The CDR3 sequence is 16 residues long. Germline assignment: CDR1 LGHNA and CDR2 YSLEER.

Regarding this clone: The sample contains more than one DNA sequence encoding this CDR3. The rearrangement uses TRBV9 and TRBJ2-2; weak D call: TRBD2 (6 bases). Germline V gene sequence: CDR1 SGDLS, CDR2 YYNGEE. The CDR3 contains 15 residues. Trimming stripped 0 bases from V and 2 bases from J, with 8 bases between. CDR3 sequence: CASSVGEANTGELFF. In DNA form, the CDR3 reads TGTGCCAGCAGCGTAGGGGAGGCTAACACCGGGGAGCTGTTTTTT.

The V gene is TRBV19, the J gene TRBJ2-7; maybe TRBD1 (6 bases). The CDR3 runs 13 residues. V was shortened by 3 bases and J by 5 bases, with 11 bases between the two germline ends. Per germline, CDR1 LNHDA and CDR2 SQIVND (reference sequence). The CDR3 DNA sequence: TGTGCCAGTAGTATTCAGGGGAACCACGAGCAGTACTTC. Translation gives CASSIQGNHEQYF.

This rearrangement joins TRBV6-5 to TRBJ1-2, with 11 positions matching TRBD1. The junction had 6 bases not matched to a gene; V was cut back by 4 bases and J by 8 bases. The germline V gene has CDR1 MNHEY and CDR2 SVGAGI. CDR3 length: 14 residues. The CDR3 region is CASSLDRGRVGYTF. CDR3 in DNA: TGTGCCAGCAGTTTGGACAGGGGGCGTGTGGGCTACACCTTC.

CDR3 region: CASSSGELAGDEQYF. The CDR3, as DNA: TGTGCCAGCAGTAGCGGCGAACTAGCGGGAGACGAGCAGTACTTC. V is TRBV28 and J is TRBJ2-7; 11 bases align to TRBD2. Trimming cost V 5 bases and J 5 bases; bases outside gene matches: 8. This CDR3 comprises 15 residues. Germline CDR1 and CDR2: MDHEN and SYDVKM. Using reference TRBV28 and TRBJ2-7 for the parts outside the CDR3, the full variable domain is DVKVTQSSRYLVKRTGEKVFLECVQDMDHENMFWYRQDPGLGLRLIYFSYDVKMKEKGDIPEGYSVSREKKERFSLILESASTNQTSMYLCASSSGELAGDEQYFGPGTRLTVT.

The chain has TRBV6-8 and TRBJ2-1, with 11 bases fitting TRBD2. CDR1 and CDR2 (germline): MNHGY, SAAAGT. V lost 8 bases, J lost 8 bases, and 26 bases stayed unmatched. The CDR3 contains 20 residues. CDR3 DNA sequence: TGTGCCAGCTATAACCCTTCTCGCGGTAGCGGGAGGGCGAGTGTATATGAGCAGTTCTTC. It translates to CASYNPSRGSGRASVYEQFF.

V and J are TRBV19 and TRBJ2-1; the match to TRBD1 covers 11 bases. Germline V gene lookup returns CDR1 LNHDA and CDR2 SQIVND (reference sequence). Trimming at V came to 6 bases and at J to 8 bases, leaving 3 bases not matched to a gene. The CDR3 contains 13 residues. The CDR3 DNA follows: TGTGCCAGTAGCCGGACAGGGGGCGATGAGCAGTTCTTC. Amino acids: CASSRTGGDEQFF.

This clone was counted a single time. J is TRBJ2-3 and V is TRBV2; weak D call: TRBD2 (6 bases). The germline CDR1 and CDR2 sequences are SNHLY and FYNNEI. The CDR3 totals 14 residues. The V gene lost 5 bases and the J gene lost 0 bases, with 9 bases spanning the gap. CDR3 coding DNA: TGTGCCAGCAGTCGGGACTTTAGCACAGATACGCAGTATTTT. This gives the protein CASSRDFSTDTQYF.

This rearrangement joins TRBV18 to TRBJ1-1; TRBD1 aligns across 7 bases. With V trimmed by 0 bases and J by 1 base, 8 bases remained unmatched. In germline, CDR1 is KGHSH, CDR2 LQKENI. The CDR3 consists of 17 residues. The CDR3 region is CASSPPRTGGRNTEAFF. CDR3 DNA: TGTGCCAGCTCACCACCAAGGACAGGCGGAAGGAACACTGAAGCTTTCTTT.

The gene calls are TRBV18 and TRBJ2-5; 7 nucleotides align to TRBD1. This CDR3 contains 14 residues. Per the germline V gene, CDR1 is KGHSH and CDR2 is LQKENI. V was clipped by 5 bases and J by 2 bases; unmatched bases: 5. The DNA of the CDR3 is TGTGCCAGCTCATACGACAGGGTACAAGAGACCCAGTACTTC. Its translation is CASSYDRVQETQYF.

V gene TRBV7-3 combines with J gene TRBJ1-1; 9 nucleotides line up with TRBD1. Germline V gene lookup returns CDR1 SGHTA and CDR2 FQGTGA. J lost 5 bases, V lost 4 bases, and 5 bases had no gene match. CDR3 size: 14 residues. The DNA for the CDR3 is TGTGCCAGCAGCTCCGGGACAGGGCAAACTGAAGCTTTCTTT. This encodes CASSSGTGQTEAFF.

The chain joins TRBV11-2 to TRBJ2-7; 8 bases align to TRBD2. The CDR3 loop spans 15 amino acids. Germline CDR1 SGHAT, CDR2 FQNNGV. The V and J ends lost 9 bases and 4 bases, in that order; junction bases with no gene match: 14. This chain's CDR3 is CASSGSGGRTYEQYF. CDR3 DNA sequence: TGTGCCAGTTCTGGAAGCGGCGGGAGGACATACGAGCAGTACTTC.

CDR3 DNA sequence: TGTGCCAGTAGTATGAAGGGACTAGCGGGAGCCTACGAGCAGTACTTC. Translating gives CASSMKGLAGAYEQYF. V and J are TRBV19 and TRBJ2-7; TRBD2 matches at 14 bases. V trimming: 3 bases; J trimming: 2 bases; junction bases outside the gene matches: 3. The CDR3 sequence is 16 residues long. Germline-derived CDR1 and CDR2 are LNHDA and SQIVND (reference sequence).

This clone showed up just once. The chain carries TRBV10-2 and TRBJ2-7; maybe TRBD1 (6 bases). Germline V gene data show CDR1 as WSHSY and CDR2 as SAAADI. The CDR3 is 14 amino acids. Trimming pared 6 bases from V and 2 bases from J, leaving 14 bases between. The CDR3 DNA sequence: TGCGCCAGCAGCGTCGAAGGGGGTCCCTACGAGCAGTACTTC. Translation gives CASSVEGGPYEQYF.

With respect to this clone: Within the sample, other DNA sequences also encode this same CDR3. The V call is TRBV19, the J call TRBJ2-7; 7 nucleotides agree with TRBD1. The V gene end was trimmed by 9 bases and the J gene end by 2 bases; junction bases not matched to a gene: 1. This CDR3 comprises 11 residues. Per germline, CDR1 LNHDA and CDR2 SQIVND (reference sequence). The CDR3 region is CASQGAYEQYF. In DNA, the CDR3 is TGTGCCAGCCAGGGGGCCTACGAGCAGTACTTC.

CDR3 in amino acids: CASSLTATTEAFF. CDR3 DNA: TGTGCCAGCAGCTTAACAGCGACCACTGAAGCTTTCTTT. The chain combines TRBV7-3 with TRBJ1-1; no definite D call. V shed 0 bases and J shed 4 bases, with 6 bases lying between them. The length of the CDR3 is 13 residues. Germline-derived CDR1 and CDR2 are SGHTA and FQGTGA.

The count of this clone is one. The CDR3 is CASSFPDRVDGYTF. In DNA form, the CDR3 reads TGTGCCAGCAGCTTCCCGGACAGGGTAGATGGCTACACCTTC. V and J are TRBV13 and TRBJ1-2, with 8 bases that match TRBD1. This CDR3 contains 14 residues. Germline lookup yields CDR1 PRHDT and CDR2 FYEKMQ (reference sequence). Losses at the gene ends were 3 bases for V and 6 bases for J; bases not matched to a gene: 6.

The V call is TRBV5-1, the J call TRBJ1-1, with D tentatively TRBD1 (5 bases). The V end lost 3 bases, the J end lost 0 bases, and 12 bases lay between the germline ends. Germline V gene sequence: CDR1 SGHRS, CDR2 YFSETQ. This CDR3 comprises 15 residues. CDR3 loop: CASSWGGTLNTEAFF. The CDR3 nucleotides are TGCGCCAGCAGCTGGGGAGGGACTTTGAACACTGAAGCTTTCTTT. Together with reference TRBV5-1 and TRBJ1-1, the CDR3 gives the full variable domain: KAGVTQTPRYLIKTRGQQVTLSCSPISGHRSVSWYQQTPGQGLQFLFEYFSETQRNKGNFPGRFSGRQFSNSRSEMNVSTLELGDSALYLCASSWGGTLNTEAFFGQGTRLTVV.

The chain is built from TRBV28 and TRBJ2-1; possibly TRBD2 for D (6 bases). Deletions cut 5 bases from V and 7 bases from J, with 21 bases between. Per the germline V gene, CDR1 is MDHEN and CDR2 is SYDVKM. The CDR3 totals 16 residues. As DNA, the CDR3 is TGTGCCAGCAGTGGACGGGACTTATCGCTTGGGAATGAGCAGTTCTTC. Translating it yields CASSGRDLSLGNEQFF.

This CDR3 is CATSRVQGAGGNTIYF. Written as DNA, the CDR3 is TGTGCCACCAGCAGAGTACAGGGGGCAGGTGGAAACACCATATATTTT. The chain joins TRBV15 to TRBJ1-3, with TRBD1 matching over 9 bases. The length of the CDR3 is 16 residues. V lost 1 base, J lost 3 bases, and 4 bases stayed unmatched. Germline values: CDR1 LNHNV, CDR2 YYDKDF (reference sequence).